Shown below are 15 T cell receptor beta chains from a single sample sequenced in a study of cytomegalovirus exposure and HLA in healthy donors. The PCR was carried out with 60 Vbeta primers and 13 Jbeta primers. Profiling relied on immunoSEQ multiplex PCR, and the TCRdb table lists in-frame clones only, not all of them. This table has 80,000 to 100,000 clones, roughly 75% appearing once. Specimen: PBMCs. These receptors came from a man aged 25 to 40 in good health and CMV-seronegative.

Comment on this clone: This CDR3 is also generated by other DNA sequences in the sample. The V and J genes are TRBV5-4 and TRBJ2-7; no clear D. CDR1 and CDR2 from the germline V gene are SGHNT and YYREEE (reference sequence). Trimming stripped 0 bases from V and 0 bases from J, with 7 bases between. The CDR3 length is 14 residues. The CDR3 loop is CASSLERNSYEQYF. CDR3 DNA sequence: TGTGCCAGCAGCTTGGAGCGAAACTCCTACGAGCAGTACTTC.

The chain recombines TRBV11-2 with TRBJ2-1, with D possibly matching TRBD1 (5 bases). The length of the CDR3 is 13 residues. Germline CDR1 is SGHAT and CDR2 is FQNNGV. Between the trimmed V and J ends, which lost 1 base and 5 bases, there was a span of 6 bases. CDR3 loop: CASSLGQNNEQFF. The CDR3 DNA is TGTGCCAGCAGCTTAGGACAGAACAATGAGCAGTTCTTC.

Here the CDR3 DNA reads TGTGCCAGCAGTGGGGCCAGTTGGGAGACCCAGTACTTC. Its protein is CASSGASWETQYF. The rearrangement links TRBV25-1 to TRBJ2-5; no clear D gene. The germline V and J ends were trimmed by 4 bases and 5 bases, with 11 bases remaining between them. Germline V lookup: CDR1 MGHDK, CDR2 SYGVNS. The length of the CDR3 is 13 residues.

The gene calls are TRBV19 and TRBJ2-5; a possible D gene is TRBD1 (6 bases). Trimming cost V 4 bases and J 5 bases, with 14 bases left between them. The germline CDR1 and CDR2 sequences are LNHDA and SQIVND (reference sequence). The CDR3 consists of 14 residues. The CDR3 coding sequence is TGTGCCAGTAGTACGACAGGACCTGGGGAGACCCAGTACTTC. Protein product: CASSTTGPGETQYF.

V usage is TRBV30 and J usage is TRBJ1-1; no clear D. Looked up from germline, CDR1 is GTSNPN and CDR2 is SVGIG (reference sequence). The V end was cut by 5 bases, the J end by 3 bases, with 4 bases between. The CDR3 is 10 amino acids. The CDR3 reads CAWSDTEAFF. The CDR3 nucleotides read TGTGCCTGGTCCGACACTGAAGCTTTCTTT. The variable domain in full, completed from reference TRBV30 and TRBJ1-1, reads SQTIHQWPATLVQPVGSPLSLECTVEGTSNPNLYWYRQAAGRGLQLLFYSVGIGQISSEVPQNLSASRPQDRQFILSSKKLLLSDSGFYLCAWSDTEAFFGQGTRLTVV.

The rearrangement joins TRBV6-4 to TRBJ1-1; 11 positions agree with TRBD1. V gave up 5 bases and J gave up 4 bases; unmatched junction bases: 6. This CDR3 has 15 amino acids. Germline values: CDR1 MRHNA, CDR2 SNTAGT. DNA for the CDR3: TGTGCCAGCAGTCGGACAGGGGGCGTCGGCACTGAAGCTTTCTTT. Translating gives CASSRTGGVGTEAFF.

The V call is TRBV5-1, the J call TRBJ1-6; 7 nucleotides match TRBD1. The J segment lost 0 bases and the V segment lost 0 bases, leaving 0 bases of the junction unmatched. The CDR3 consists of 16 residues. CDR1 is SGHRS, CDR2 YFSETQ, per germline. CDR3 nucleotides: TGCGCCAGCAGCTTGGGACAGGGCTCCTATAATTCACCCCTCCACTTT. Translation gives CASSLGQGSYNSPLHF.

The chain uses TRBV19 and TRBJ2-1, with TRBD1 matching over 8 bases. This CDR3 is 13 amino acids long. Per germline, CDR1 LNHDA and CDR2 SQIVND (reference sequence). J was trimmed by 6 bases and V by 5 bases; bases with no gene match: 3. CDR3: CASSLGQGNEQFF. CDR3 DNA: TGTGCCAGTAGTCTCGGACAGGGCAATGAGCAGTTCTTC.

The chain combines TRBV18 with TRBJ2-2, with 11 bases aligning to TRBD2. The CDR3 has 18 amino acids. V shed 4 bases, J shed 3 bases, and the junction held 10 bases outside the gene matches. The germline V gene encodes CDR1 KGHSH and CDR2 LQKENI. The CDR3 DNA sequence: TGTGCCAGCTCACTATTAGCGGGAGGGCGAAGGTACACCGGGGAGCTGTTTTTT. It is translated as CASSLLAGGRRYTGELFF.

J is TRBJ2-3 and V is TRBV10-2; 12 bases map to TRBD2. The CDR3 has 15 residues. Looked up from germline, CDR1 is WSHSY and CDR2 is SAAADI. The V segment lost 4 bases and the J segment 7 bases; nucleotides outside the gene matches: 6. The chain's CDR3 is CASSGTSGMKNTQYF. The CDR3 DNA reads as TGCGCCAGCAGTGGGACTAGCGGGATGAAGAATACGCAGTATTTT.

This clone was observed a single time. J is TRBJ2-1 and V is TRBV19, with 10 bases fitting TRBD1. Germline V gene data show CDR1 as LNHDA and CDR2 as SQIVND (reference sequence). The CDR3 extends over 17 amino acids. V trimming: 5 bases; J trimming: 2 bases; junction bases outside the gene matches: 9. CDR3 coding DNA: TGTGCCAGTAGTTCTGACAGGGGGCTGGGACCCTACAATGAGCAGTTCTTC. This encodes CASSSDRGLGPYNEQFF.

The rearrangement uses TRBV5-1 and TRBJ2-3; D gene unclear. V lost 0 bases and J 2 bases, leaving 4 bases between the germline ends. The length of the CDR3 is 13 residues. CDR1 is SGHRS and CDR2 is YFSETQ in the germline V gene. CDR3 DNA sequence: TGCGCCAGCAGCTTGGCCAACACAGATACGCAGTATTTT. It yields the protein CASSLANTDTQYF.

V gene TRBV7-2 combines with J gene TRBJ2-1; TRBD1 is a possible D gene (5 bases). Germline V gene sequence: CDR1 SGHTA, CDR2 FQGNSA. The V and J ends lost 5 bases and 12 bases respectively, with 11 bases between them. This CDR3 comprises 11 residues. The CDR3 DNA reads as TGTGCCAGCAGCCGGGCCCAGGGGCAGTTCTTC. Its protein is CASSRAQGQFF.

The chain joins TRBV7-8 to TRBJ1-3, with D perhaps matching TRBD1 (6 bases). Germline values: CDR1 SGHVS, CDR2 FQNEAQ. The CDR3 loop spans 15 amino acids. Deletions cut 4 bases from V and 3 bases from J, with 13 bases between. The CDR3 spells CASSSTGRGGNTIYF. DNA for the CDR3: TGTGCCAGCAGCTCAACAGGGAGAGGTGGAAACACCATATATTTT.

Worth noting for this clone: No conserved phenylalanine or tryptophan ends this CDR3, so it is likely a read error. The chain couples TRBV10-2 to TRBJ2-7; 12 bases agree with TRBD2. Per the germline V gene, CDR1 is WSHSY and CDR2 is SAAADI. Trimming at V came to 4 bases and at J to 5 bases, leaving 6 bases not matched to a gene. The CDR3 covers 15 residues. The CDR3 is CASSGLAGGKNEQYL. CDR3 in DNA: TGCGCCAGCAGTGGGCTAGCGGGGGGGAAGAACGAGCAGTACCTC.